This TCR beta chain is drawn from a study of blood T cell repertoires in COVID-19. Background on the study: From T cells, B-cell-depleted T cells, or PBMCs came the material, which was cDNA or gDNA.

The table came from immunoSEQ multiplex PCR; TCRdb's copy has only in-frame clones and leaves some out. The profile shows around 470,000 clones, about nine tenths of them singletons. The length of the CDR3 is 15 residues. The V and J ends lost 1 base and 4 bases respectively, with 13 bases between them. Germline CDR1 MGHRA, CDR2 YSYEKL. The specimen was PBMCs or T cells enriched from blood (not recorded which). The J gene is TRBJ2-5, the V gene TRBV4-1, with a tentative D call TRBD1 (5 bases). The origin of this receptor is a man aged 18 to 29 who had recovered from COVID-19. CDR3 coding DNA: TGCGCCAGCAGCCAAGTAGGGGTTTCAGTAGAGACCCAGTACTTC. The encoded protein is CASSQVGVSVETQYF.